This T cell receptor beta chain was captured in a study of CD8+ T cells in alopecia areata. Study results and limitations: While tofacitinib was given, many expanded lesional clones persisted in scalp and blood. Normal skin's resident alphabeta T cells are also sequenced in scalp samples. Affected lesional scalp, above all in alopecia totalis/universalis, was more clonal than normal scalp.

Worth noting for this clone: As yet, its antigen is unknown.

Treatment in this sample: oral pan-JAK inhibitor, 5-10 mg twice daily. Sorting of PBMCs yielded the CD4+ and CD8+ T cells. Sequencing relied on a cDNA template that was reverse transcribed from extracted RNA. Some clones are missing from TCRdb's copy, which holds only in-frame ones; the method was immunoSEQ multiplex PCR. Among fewer than 200,000 clones listed, approximately 62% were seen once. The TCR sequence derives from a human donor with alopecia areata. Here the sequenced sample was CD4+ T cells sorted from blood, taken at week 24, from a patient treated with tofacitinib.

CDR3 in amino acids: CAWSVPGQIFSGANVLTF. CDR3 sequence (DNA): TGTGCCTGGAGTGTTCCGGGACAGATTTTCTCTGGGGCCAACGTCCTGACTTTC. The rearrangement uses TRBV30 and TRBJ2-6, with TRBD1 matching over 7 bases. Losses at the gene ends were 0 bases for V and 0 bases for J; bases not matched to a gene: 8. CDR3 length equals 18 residues. The germline CDR1 and CDR2 sequences are GTSNPN and SVGIG (reference sequence).